One and the same sample provided the 5 T cell receptor beta chains below, sequenced in a study of cytomegalovirus exposure and HLA in healthy donors. The primer mix had 60 Vbeta and 13 Jbeta primers. Measured with immunoSEQ multiplex PCR; TCRdb has only the in-frame clones, and not every one. The sample records around 79,000 clones, 60% to 75% being singletons. The sample consisted of PBMCs. Source of these receptors: a woman in her 40s in good health and CMV-seropositive.

The rearrangement joins TRBV14 to TRBJ2-5, with D perhaps matching TRBD1 (5 bases). V shed 3 bases and J shed 4 bases, with 15 bases lying between them. The length of the CDR3 is 15 residues. Germline V gives CDR1 SGHDN, CDR2 FVKESK. CDR3 DNA: TGTGCCAGCAGCCATCGAACAGGTCATCGAGAGACCCAGTACTTC. This gives the protein CASSHRTGHRETQYF. Using reference TRBV14 and TRBJ2-5 for the parts outside the CDR3, the full variable domain is EAGVTQFPSHSVIEKGQTVTLRCDPISGHDNLYWYRRVMGKEIKFLLHFVKESKQDESGMPNNRFLAERTGGTYSTLKVQPAELEDSGVYFCASSHRTGHRETQYFGPGTRLLVL.

CDR3 nucleotides: TGCAGCGTTCTTACAGGGGGTAACCAAGAGACCCAGTACTTC. It translates to CSVLTGGNQETQYF. This sequence joins TRBV29-1 and TRBJ2-5; 8 bases match TRBD1. CDR1 is SQVTM, CDR2 ANQGSEA, per germline. The V segment lost 5 bases and the J segment 0 bases; nucleotides outside the gene matches: 5. The CDR3 runs 14 residues.

In nucleotides, the CDR3 is TGTGCCAGCAGTTTGGGCCAAGGCAACGTTGTCTATGGCTACACCTTC. Its translation is CASSLGQGNVVYGYTF. The gene calls are TRBV6-5 and TRBJ1-2, with unresolved D. Germline V CDR1 and CDR2: MNHEY, SVGAGI. V gave up 4 bases and J gave up 4 bases, with 19 bases separating them. The CDR3 contains 16 residues.

The DNA for the CDR3 is TGTGCCAGCAGCTCCGGAGGGAGGGACACTGAAGCTTTCTTT. Protein: CASSSGGRDTEAFF. The chain uses TRBV7-8 and TRBJ1-1; no reliable D call. V shed 4 bases and J shed 3 bases, with 12 bases lying between them. In germline, CDR1 is SGHVS, CDR2 FQNEAQ. The CDR3 spans 14 residues.

The rearrangement uses TRBV5-4 and TRBJ2-1; 10 bases are shared with TRBD2. From germline, CDR1 is SGHNT and CDR2 YYREEE (reference sequence). Germline trimming cut 4 bases from V and 7 bases from J; bases unmatched to any gene: 11. The CDR3 length is 16 residues. CDR3 sequence reads: CASSPGSSGRTNEQFF. Written as DNA, the CDR3 is TGTGCCAGCAGCCCTGGAAGTAGCGGGAGGACAAATGAGCAGTTCTTC.